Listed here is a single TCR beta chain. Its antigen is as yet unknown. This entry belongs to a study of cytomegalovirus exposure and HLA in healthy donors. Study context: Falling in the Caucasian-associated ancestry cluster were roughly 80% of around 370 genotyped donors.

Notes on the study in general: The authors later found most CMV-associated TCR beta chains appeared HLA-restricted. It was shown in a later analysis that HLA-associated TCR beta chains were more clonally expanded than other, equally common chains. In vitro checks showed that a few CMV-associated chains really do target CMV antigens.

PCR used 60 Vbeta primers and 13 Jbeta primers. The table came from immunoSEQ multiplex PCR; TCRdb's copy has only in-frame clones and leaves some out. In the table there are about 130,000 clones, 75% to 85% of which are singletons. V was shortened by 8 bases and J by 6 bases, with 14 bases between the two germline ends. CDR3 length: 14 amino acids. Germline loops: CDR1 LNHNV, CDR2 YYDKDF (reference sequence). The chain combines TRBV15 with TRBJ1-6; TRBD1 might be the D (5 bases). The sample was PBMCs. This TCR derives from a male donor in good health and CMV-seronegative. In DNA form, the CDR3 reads TGTGCCACCGGGCTAACAGGACGTAATTCACCCCTCCACTTT. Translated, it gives CATGLTGRNSPLHF. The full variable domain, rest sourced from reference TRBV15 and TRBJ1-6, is DAMVIQNPRYQVTQFGKPVTLSCSQTLNHNVMYWYQQKSSQAPKLLFHYYDKDFNNEADTPDNFQSRRPNTSFCFLDIRSPGLGDTAMYLCATGLTGRNSPLHFGNGTRLTVT.